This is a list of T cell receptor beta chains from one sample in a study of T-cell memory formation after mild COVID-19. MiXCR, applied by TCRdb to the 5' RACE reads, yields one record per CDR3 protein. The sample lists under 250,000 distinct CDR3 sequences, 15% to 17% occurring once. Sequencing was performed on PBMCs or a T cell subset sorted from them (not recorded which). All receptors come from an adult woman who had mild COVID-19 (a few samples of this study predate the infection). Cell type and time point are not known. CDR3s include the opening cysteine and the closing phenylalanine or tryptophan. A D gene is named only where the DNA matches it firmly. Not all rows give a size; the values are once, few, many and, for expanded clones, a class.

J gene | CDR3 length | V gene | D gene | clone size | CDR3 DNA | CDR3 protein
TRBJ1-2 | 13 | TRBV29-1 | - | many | TGCAGCGTTGAACAGCCAGCACTTGGGGGCTACACCTTC | CSVEQPALGGYTF
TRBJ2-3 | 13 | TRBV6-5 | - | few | TGTGCCAGCAGTCAGGACTCTCCCCGGACGCAGTATTTT | CASSQDSPRTQYF
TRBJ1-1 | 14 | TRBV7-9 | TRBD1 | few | TGTGCCAGCAGCTTACCAGGGGGCCGGACTGAAGCTTTCTTT | CASSLPGGRTEAFF
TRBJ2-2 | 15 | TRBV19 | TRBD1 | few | TGTGCCAGTAGTATGGGGACAGCGAACACCGGGGAGCTGTTTTTT | CASSMGTANTGELFF
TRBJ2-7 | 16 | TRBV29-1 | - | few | TGCAGCGTTGGTTCCTTCCGGGACCTCGACGGCTACGAGCAGTACTTC | CSVGSFRDLDGYEQYF
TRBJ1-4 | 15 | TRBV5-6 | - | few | TGTGCCAGCGGCCAACAGGGACCCTCCAATGAAAAACTGTTTTTT | CASGQQGPSNEKLFF
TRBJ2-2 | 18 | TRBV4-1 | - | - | TGCGCCAGCAGCCAAGCGCCATCAGGGGTACTGATGGGCGGGGAGCTGTTTTTT | CASSQAPSGVLMGGELFF
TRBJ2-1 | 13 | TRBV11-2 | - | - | TGTGCCAGCAGCCCCCAGACGATGAATGAGCAGTTCTTC | CASSPQTMNEQFF
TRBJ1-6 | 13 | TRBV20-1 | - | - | TGCAGTGCTAGACCCAAGACTAATTCACCCCTCCACTTT | CSARPKTNSPLHF
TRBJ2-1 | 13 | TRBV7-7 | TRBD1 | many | TGTGCCAGCAGCGCGGACAGGCTAAATGAGCAGTTCTTC | CASSADRLNEQFF
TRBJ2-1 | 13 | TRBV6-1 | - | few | TGTGCCAGCAGTGAAGCTACCGGGCGGGCGCAGTTCTTC | CASSEATGRAQFF
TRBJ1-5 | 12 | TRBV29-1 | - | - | TGCAGCGTTGGGGGGATAAATCAGCCCCAGCATTTT | CSVGGINQPQHF
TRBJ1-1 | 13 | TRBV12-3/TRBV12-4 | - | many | TGTGCCAGCAGTTTAACCCGGGACACTGAAGCTTTCTTT | CASSLTRDTEAFF
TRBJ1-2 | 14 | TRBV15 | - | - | TGTGCCACCAGCAGAGATAAGGTGGGGTATGGCTACACCTTC | CATSRDKVGYGYTF
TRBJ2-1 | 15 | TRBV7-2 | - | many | TGTGCCAGCAGCCCCAGGTGGGCTACCTACAATGAGCAGTTCTTC | CASSPRWATYNEQFF
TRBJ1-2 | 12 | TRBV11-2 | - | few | TGTGCCAGCAGCTTTGCAGCTGGTGGCTACACCTTC | CASSFAAGGYTF
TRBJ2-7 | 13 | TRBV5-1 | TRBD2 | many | TGCGCCAGCAGCTTCGCTAGCGGCTACGAGCAGTACTTC | CASSFASGYEQYF
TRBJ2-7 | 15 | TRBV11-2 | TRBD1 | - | TGTGCCAGCAGCTTAGGGGCAGGGGGTTCCTACGAGCAGTACTTC | CASSLGAGGSYEQYF
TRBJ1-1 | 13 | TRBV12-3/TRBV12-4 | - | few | TGTGCCAGCAGCTTGCGGATATCAACTGAAGCTTTCTTT | CASSLRISTEAFF
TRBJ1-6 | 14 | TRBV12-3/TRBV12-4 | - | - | TGTGCCAGCAGCCCGGGATCCTATAATTCACCCCTCCACTTT | CASSPGSYNSPLHF
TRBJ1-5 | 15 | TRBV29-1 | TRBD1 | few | TGCAGCGTTACGACAGGGGCTGCAGGCAATCAGCCCCAGCATTTT | CSVTTGAAGNQPQHF
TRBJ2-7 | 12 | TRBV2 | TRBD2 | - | TGTGCCATAGCGGGAGAGTACAACGAGCAGTACTTC | CAIAGEYNEQYF
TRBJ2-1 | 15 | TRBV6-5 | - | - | TGTGCCAGCAGGGGGTACGGCGGCTCCTACAATGAGCAGTTCTTC | CASRGYGGSYNEQFF
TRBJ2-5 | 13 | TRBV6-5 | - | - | TGTGCCAGCAGTGCCGGATTAATTGAGACCCAGTACTTC | CASSAGLIETQYF